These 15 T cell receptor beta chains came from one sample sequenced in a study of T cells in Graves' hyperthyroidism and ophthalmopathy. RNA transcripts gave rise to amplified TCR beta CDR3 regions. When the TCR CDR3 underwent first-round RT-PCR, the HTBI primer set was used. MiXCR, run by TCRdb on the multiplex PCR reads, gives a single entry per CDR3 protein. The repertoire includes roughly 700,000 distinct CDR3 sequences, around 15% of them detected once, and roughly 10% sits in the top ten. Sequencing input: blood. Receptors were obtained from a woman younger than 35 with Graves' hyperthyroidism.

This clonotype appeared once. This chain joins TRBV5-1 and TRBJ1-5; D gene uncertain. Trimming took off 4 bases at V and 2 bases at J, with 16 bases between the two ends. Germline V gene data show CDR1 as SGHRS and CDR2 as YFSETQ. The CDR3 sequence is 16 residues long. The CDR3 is CASSRFEGGGNQPQHF. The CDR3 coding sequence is TGCGCCAGCAGCCGGTTCGAGGGAGGCGGCAATCAGCCCCAGCATTTT.

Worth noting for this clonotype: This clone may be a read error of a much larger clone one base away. CDR3 coding DNA: TGTGCCAGCAGAGGGGGGGCGGCGGGCGGGCGGCCCCAGCATTTT. This translates into CASRGGAAGGRPQHF. V is TRBV6-1 and J is TRBJ1-5; perhaps TRBD1 as D (6 bases). Germline CDR1 MNHNS, CDR2 SASEGT. The ends were cut back, 6 bases at V and 9 bases at J, with 21 bases in the middle. This CDR3 is built from 15 residues.

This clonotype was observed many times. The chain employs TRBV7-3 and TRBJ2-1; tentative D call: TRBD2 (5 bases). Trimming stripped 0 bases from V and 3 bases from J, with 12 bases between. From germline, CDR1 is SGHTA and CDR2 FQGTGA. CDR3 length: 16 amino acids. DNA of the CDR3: TGTGCCAGCAGCTTAACCCCAGCGGCGAACTACAATGAGCAGTTCTTC. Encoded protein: CASSLTPAANYNEQFF. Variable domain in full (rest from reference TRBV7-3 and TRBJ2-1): GAGVSQTPSNKVTEKGKYVELRCDPISGHTALYWYRQSLGQGPEFLIYFQGTGAADDSGLPNDRFFAVRPEGSVSTLKIQRTERGDSAVYLCASSLTPAANYNEQFFGPGTRLTVL.

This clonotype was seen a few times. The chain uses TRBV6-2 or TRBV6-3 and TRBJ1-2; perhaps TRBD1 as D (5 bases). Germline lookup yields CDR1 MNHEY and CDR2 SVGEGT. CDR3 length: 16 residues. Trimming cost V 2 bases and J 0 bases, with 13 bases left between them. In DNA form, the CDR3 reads TGTGCCAGCAGTTACAAGTCCAAGACAGCTAACTATGGCTACACCTTC. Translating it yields CASSYKSKTANYGYTF.

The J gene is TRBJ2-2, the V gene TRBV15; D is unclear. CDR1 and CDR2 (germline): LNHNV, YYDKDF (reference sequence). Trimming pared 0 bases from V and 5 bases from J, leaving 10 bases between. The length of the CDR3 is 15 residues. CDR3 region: CATSRDRAPTGELFF. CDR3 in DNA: TGTGCCACCAGCAGAGATAGGGCGCCGACCGGGGAGCTGTTTTTT. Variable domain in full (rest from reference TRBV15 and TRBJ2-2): DAMVIQNPRYQVTQFGKPVTLSCSQTLNHNVMYWYQQKSSQAPKLLFHYYDKDFNNEADTPDNFQSRRPNTSFCFLDIRSPGLGDTAMYLCATSRDRAPTGELFFGEGSRLTVL.

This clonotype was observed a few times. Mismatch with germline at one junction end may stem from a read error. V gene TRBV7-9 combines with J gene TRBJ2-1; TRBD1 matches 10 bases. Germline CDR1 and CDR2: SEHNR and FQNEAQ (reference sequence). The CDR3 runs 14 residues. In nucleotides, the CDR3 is TGTACCAGCAGCCGGGACAGGGGATTGAATGAGCAGTTCTTC. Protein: CTSSRDRGLNEQFF.

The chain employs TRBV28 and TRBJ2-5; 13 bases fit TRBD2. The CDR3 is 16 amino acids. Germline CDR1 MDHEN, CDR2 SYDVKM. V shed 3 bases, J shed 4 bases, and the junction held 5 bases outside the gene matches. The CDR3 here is CASSFRTSGRPETQYF. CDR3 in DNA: TGTGCCAGCAGTTTCCGGACTAGCGGGAGACCAGAGACCCAGTACTTC.

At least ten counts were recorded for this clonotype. CDR3 DNA: TGTGCCACCGCCGGACAGGGAGGAAATCAGCCCCAGCATTTT. Encoded protein: CATAGQGGNQPQHF. The rearrangement links TRBV24-1 to TRBJ1-5, with 8 positions matching TRBD1. CDR1 and CDR2 (germline): KGHDR, SFDVKD. Trimming cost V 9 bases and J 4 bases; bases outside gene matches: 7. The CDR3 has 14 residues.

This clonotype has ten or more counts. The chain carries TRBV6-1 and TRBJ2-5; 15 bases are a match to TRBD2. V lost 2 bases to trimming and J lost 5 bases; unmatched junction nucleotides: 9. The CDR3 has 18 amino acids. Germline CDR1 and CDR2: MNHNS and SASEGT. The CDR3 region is CASSERSGLAGGRETQYF. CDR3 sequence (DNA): TGTGCCAGCAGTGAACGTTCGGGACTAGCGGGAGGTCGGGAGACCCAGTACTTC.

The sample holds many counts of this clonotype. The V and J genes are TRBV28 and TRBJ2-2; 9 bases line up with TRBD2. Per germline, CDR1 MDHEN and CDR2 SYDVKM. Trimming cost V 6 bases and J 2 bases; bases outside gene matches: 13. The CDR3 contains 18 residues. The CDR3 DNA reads TGTGCCAGCAGCACAAAAGGGGCGGGAGGGCCTAACACCGGGGAGCTGTTTTTT. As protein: CASSTKGAGGPNTGELFF.

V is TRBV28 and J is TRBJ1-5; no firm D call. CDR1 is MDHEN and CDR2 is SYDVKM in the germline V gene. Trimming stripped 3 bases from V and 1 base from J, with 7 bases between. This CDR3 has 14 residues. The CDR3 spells CASSFTESNQPQHF. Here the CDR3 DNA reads TGTGCCAGCAGTTTTACAGAGAGCAATCAGCCCCAGCATTTT. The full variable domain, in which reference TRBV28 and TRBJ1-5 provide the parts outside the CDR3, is DVKVTQSSRYLVKRTGEKVFLECVQDMDHENMFWYRQDPGLGLRLIYFSYDVKMKEKGDIPEGYSVSREKKERFSLILESASTNQTSMYLCASSFTESNQPQHFGDGTRLSIL.

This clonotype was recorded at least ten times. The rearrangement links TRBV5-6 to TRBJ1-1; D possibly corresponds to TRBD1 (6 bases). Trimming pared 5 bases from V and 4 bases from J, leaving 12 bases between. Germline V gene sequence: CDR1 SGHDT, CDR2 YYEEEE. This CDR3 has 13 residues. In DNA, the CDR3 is TGTGCCAGCAGGGGGGGGCATGGCACTGAAGCTTTCTTT. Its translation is CASRGGHGTEAFF.

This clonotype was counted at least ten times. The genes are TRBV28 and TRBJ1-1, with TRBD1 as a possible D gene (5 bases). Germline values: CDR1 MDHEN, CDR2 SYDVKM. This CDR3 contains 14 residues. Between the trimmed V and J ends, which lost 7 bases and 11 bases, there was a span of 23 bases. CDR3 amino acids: CASNNGGNLGTAFF. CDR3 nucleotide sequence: TGTGCCAGCAATAACGGGGGTAATCTCGGTACGGCTTTCTTT.

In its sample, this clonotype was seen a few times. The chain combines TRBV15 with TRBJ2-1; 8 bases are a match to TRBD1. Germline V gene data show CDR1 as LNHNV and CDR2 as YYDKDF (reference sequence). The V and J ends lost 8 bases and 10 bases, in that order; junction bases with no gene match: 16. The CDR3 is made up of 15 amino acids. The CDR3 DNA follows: TGTGCCACCCGAATTCGGGACAGGCCACATTGGGAGCAGTTCTTC. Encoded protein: CATRIRDRPHWEQFF.

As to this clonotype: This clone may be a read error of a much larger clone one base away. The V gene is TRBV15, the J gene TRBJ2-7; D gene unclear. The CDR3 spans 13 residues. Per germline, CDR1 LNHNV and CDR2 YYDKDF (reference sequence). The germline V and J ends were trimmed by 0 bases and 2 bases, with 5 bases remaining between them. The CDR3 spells CATSRDRPYEQYF. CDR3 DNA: TGTGCCACCAGCAGAGATAGGCCCTACGAGCAGTACTTC.